Listed below are T cell receptor beta chains from one sample, sequenced in a study of blood T cell repertoires in COVID-19. Repertoires were generated with immunoSEQ multiplex PCR, while TCRdb's copy carries only in-frame clones and drops some. The repertoire has approximately 470,000 clones, about nine tenths of them found once; the top ten carry around 0.7%. The sequenced material came from PBMCs or T cells enriched from blood (not recorded which). These receptors all come from a woman under 30 who had recovered from COVID-19. Each CDR3 is given with its conserved first and last residue. Fields, in order: V gene, D gene, clone size, J gene, CDR3 DNA, CDR3 protein. A D gene is named only where the DNA matches it firmly. A row's size may be missing; if present it is once, few, many or a size class.

TRBV27	TRBD1	-	TRBJ1-2	TGTGCCAGCGACCCTACCCACGACAGGGTTGGCTACACCTTC	CASDPTHDRVGYTF
TRBV13	TRBD2	-	TRBJ2-2	TGTGCCAGCAGCCCCCGCGGGGGGGGGAACACCGGGGAGCTGTTTTTT	CASSPRGGGNTGELFF
TRBV20-1	TRBD1	-	TRBJ1-2	TGCAGTGCGGAGGGGGCCGGGGGCTACACCTTC	CSAEGAGGYTF
TRBV2	TRBD1	-	TRBJ1-4	TGTGCCAGCAGTCCCGGGACAGGGGGGAATGAAAAACTGTTTTTT	CASSPGTGGNEKLFF
TRBV4-2	-	once	TRBJ2-1	TGTGCCAGCAGCCAAGATGAGACAGAGTTGATCTCCTACAATGAGCAGTTCTTC	CASSQDETELISYNEQFF
TRBV2	-	-	TRBJ2-7	TGTGCCAGCACCGAAGGTAGGGGGGGGCCCTACGAGCAGTACTTC	CASTEGRGGPYEQYF
TRBV5-4	-	-	TRBJ2-7	TGTGCCAGCAGCTTGGACGAGATATACGAGCAGTACTTC	CASSLDEIYEQYF
TRBV28	TRBD2	-	TRBJ2-1	TGTGCCAGCAGTCTTACTAGCGGGTTCAGAAGGGAGCAGTTCTTC	CASSLTSGFRREQFF
TRBV12-5	TRBD1	-	TRBJ2-2	TGTGCTAGTGGTTTAGCAGGGGGCGACACCGGGGAGCTGTTTTTT	CASGLAGGDTGELFF
TRBV5-1	-	-	TRBJ2-5	TGCGCCAGCAGCCCCGAGCCCGCCGCTCAAGAGGAGACCCAGTACTTC	CASSPEPAAQEETQYF